Each of the 9 T cell receptor beta chains below was sequenced from the same sample in a study of blood T cells in healthy people across ages. Then a second PCR, running roughly 7 to 12 cycles, was carried out with a sample-barcoded 5' primer and a J-beta primer mix. A single record per CDR3 protein comes from TCRdb applying MiXCR to the 5' RACE reads. The data show 800,000 to 950,000 distinct CDR3 sequences, about 37% seen once. Sequenced sample: blood. These receptors all stem from a man aged 18 to 29 in good health.

The chain uses TRBV5-5 and TRBJ2-1, with D perhaps given as TRBD1 or TRBD2 (5 bases each). This CDR3 region has 12 residues. V was pared by 0 bases and J by 11 bases, with 9 bases between. From germline, CDR1 is SGHKS and CDR2 YYEKEE (reference sequence). This CDR3 reads CASSLGGEQQFF. In DNA form, the CDR3 reads TGTGCCAGCAGCTTGGGAGGGGAGCAGCAGTTCTTC.

This clonotype was counted a few times. The genes are TRBV4-1 and TRBJ2-1; D possibly corresponds to TRBD2 (5 bases). Germline CDR1 MGHRA, CDR2 YSYEKL. Trimming took 0 bases from V and 7 from J, leaving 16 bases between them. There are 16 residues in the CDR3. The CDR3 nucleotides are TGCGCCAGCAGCCAAGAATTGGCTATCCGGGGTAATGAGCAGTTCTTC. Protein product: CASSQELAIRGNEQFF.

The genes are TRBV9 and TRBJ2-2, with a possible D match to TRBD2 (5 bases). Germline loops: CDR1 SGDLS, CDR2 YYNGEE. This CDR3 has 16 amino acids. With 4 bases removed from V and 1 base from J, the gap between germline ends came to 14 bases. The CDR3 sequence: CASSSRGKGNTGELFF. DNA for the CDR3: TGTGCCAGCAGCTCACGGGGAAAAGGGAACACCGGGGAGCTGTTTTTT.

This clonotype showed up just a few times. The V call is TRBV7-2, the J call TRBJ2-3; D unclear. V gave up 2 bases and J gave up 4 bases, with 19 bases separating them. The CDR3 is 17 residues long. The germline V gene encodes CDR1 SGHTA and CDR2 FQGNSA. This chain's CDR3 is CASSLRFRITVADTQYF. The CDR3 coding sequence is TGTGCCAGCAGCTTAAGGTTTCGTATTACGGTGGCAGATACGCAGTATTTT.

Points on this clonotype: This may stem from a read error, because a much larger clone lies one nucleotide away. The chain recombines TRBV4-1 with TRBJ2-7; tentative D call: TRBD1 (5 bases). The CDR3 has 15 amino acids. The germline gives CDR1 MGHRA, CDR2 YSYEKL. V lost 1 base and J 7 bases, leaving 17 bases between the germline ends. The CDR3 region has the DNA TGCGCCAGCAGCCAAGGGCGCAGGGCTTACAATGAGCAGTACTTC. Its protein is CASSQGRRAYNEQYF.

J is TRBJ1-6 and V is TRBV7-8, with D possibly matching TRBD1 (6 bases). The CDR3 spans 15 residues. Per the germline V gene, CDR1 is SGHVS and CDR2 is FQNEAQ. With 1 base removed from V and 8 bases from J, the gap between germline ends came to 12 bases. The CDR3 DNA follows: TGTGCCAGCAGCTTAGACCCGAGGGGGGATTCACCCCTCCACTTT. Translating it yields CASSLDPRGDSPLHF.

The chain employs TRBV27 and TRBJ2-1; D gene unclear. Germline assignment: CDR1 MNHEY and CDR2 SMNVEV (reference sequence). V dropped 5 bases and J dropped 7 bases, with 15 bases sitting between them. The CDR3 has 14 residues. CDR3 loop: CASSGRVGLNEQFF. CDR3 bases: TGTGCCAGCAGTGGTAGGGTGGGTCTGAATGAGCAGTTCTTC.

The chain combines TRBV20-1 with TRBJ2-1, with TRBD2 matching 16 bases. The CDR3 is 20 amino acids. Germline V gene data show CDR1 as DFQATT and CDR2 as SNEGSKA (reference sequence). After removal of 6 bases from V and 1 base from J, the junction contained 15 bases not matched to a gene. CDR3 sequence: CSADAPGLAGGPLSYNEQFF. The CDR3 DNA reads as TGCAGTGCAGATGCTCCGGGACTAGCGGGGGGGCCTTTATCCTACAATGAGCAGTTCTTC.

This sequence joins TRBV20-1 and TRBJ1-1, with D possibly matching TRBD1 (5 bases). Per germline, CDR1 DFQATT and CDR2 SNEGSKA (reference sequence). The germline V and J ends were trimmed by 6 bases and 10 bases, with 21 bases remaining between them. CDR3 length: 13 residues. The CDR3 spells CSAPRDRAEGAFF. The CDR3 nucleotides read TGCAGTGCCCCTCGAGACAGAGCGGAGGGAGCTTTCTTT.